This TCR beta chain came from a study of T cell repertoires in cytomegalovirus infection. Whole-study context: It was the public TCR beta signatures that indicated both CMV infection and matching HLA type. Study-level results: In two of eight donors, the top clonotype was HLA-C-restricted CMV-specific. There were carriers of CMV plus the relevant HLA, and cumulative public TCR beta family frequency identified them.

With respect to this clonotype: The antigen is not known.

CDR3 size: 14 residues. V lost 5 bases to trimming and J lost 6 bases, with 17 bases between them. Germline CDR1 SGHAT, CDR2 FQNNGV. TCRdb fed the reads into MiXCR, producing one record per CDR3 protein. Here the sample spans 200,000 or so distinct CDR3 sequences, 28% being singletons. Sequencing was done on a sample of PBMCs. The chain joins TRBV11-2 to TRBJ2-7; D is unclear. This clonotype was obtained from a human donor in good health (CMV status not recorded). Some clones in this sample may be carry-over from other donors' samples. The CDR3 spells CASSPGTIPGEQYF. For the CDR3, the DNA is TGTGCCAGCAGCCCCGGCACTATCCCCGGCGAGCAGTACTTC.